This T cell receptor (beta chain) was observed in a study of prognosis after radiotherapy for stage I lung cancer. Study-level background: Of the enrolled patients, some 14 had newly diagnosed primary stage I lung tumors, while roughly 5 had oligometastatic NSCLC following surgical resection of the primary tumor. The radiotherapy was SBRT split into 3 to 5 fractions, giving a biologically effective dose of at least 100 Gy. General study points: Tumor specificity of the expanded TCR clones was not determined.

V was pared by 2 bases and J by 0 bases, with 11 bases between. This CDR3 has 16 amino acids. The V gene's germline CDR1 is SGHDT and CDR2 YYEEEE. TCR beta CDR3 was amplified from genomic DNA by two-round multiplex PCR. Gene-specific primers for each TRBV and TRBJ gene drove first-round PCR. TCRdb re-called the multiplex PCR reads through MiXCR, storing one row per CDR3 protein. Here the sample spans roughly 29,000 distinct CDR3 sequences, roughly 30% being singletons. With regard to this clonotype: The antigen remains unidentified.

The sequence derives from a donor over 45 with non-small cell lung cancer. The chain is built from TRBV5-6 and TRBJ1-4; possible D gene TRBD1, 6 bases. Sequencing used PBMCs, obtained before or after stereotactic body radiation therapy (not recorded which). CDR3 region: CASSFIRDTTNEKLFF. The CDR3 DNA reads TGTGCCAGCAGCTTTATTCGGGACACAACTAATGAAAAACTGTTTTTT.